One sample yielded the 5 T cell receptor beta chains listed below, sequenced in a study of OX40 agonist ivuxolimab in advanced cancers. The method was immunoSEQ multiplex PCR; TCRdb's version includes in-frame clones alone and lacks a portion of them. The sample includes 80,000 or so clones, around 90% seen only once; the top ten take roughly 0.3%. The source material was CD4+ or CD8+ T cells sorted from blood, sampled in a trial of the OX40 agonist ivuxolimab. The receptor set was obtained from an adult with an advanced solid tumor such as melanoma, head and neck, liver or kidney cancer.

The rearrangement links TRBV7-2 to TRBJ2-1; 14 nucleotides align to TRBD2. From germline, CDR1 is SGHTA and CDR2 FQGNSA. CDR3 length equals 15 residues. The trim removed 6 bases at V and 7 bases at J, leaving 5 bases unmatched. The CDR3 DNA is TGTGCCAGCAGAACCGGGACTAGCGGGGGAAATGAGCAGTTCTTC. Translated: CASRTGTSGGNEQFF.

The rearrangement joins TRBV30 to TRBJ1-2; tentative D call: TRBD1 (5 bases). CDR3 length equals 13 residues. Germline assignment: CDR1 GTSNPN and CDR2 SVGIG (reference sequence). The V end lost 0 bases, the J end lost 4 bases, and 9 bases lay between the germline ends. The CDR3 region is CAWSVGPAYGYTF. CDR3 sequence (DNA): TGTGCCTGGAGTGTGGGACCGGCCTATGGCTACACCTTC.

CDR3 DNA: TGTGCCAGCAGTCCCCCCGGATCCCCGACCGAAGCTTTCTTT. This encodes CASSPPGSPTEAFF. The chain uses TRBV28 and TRBJ1-1; D not resolved. Germline-derived CDR1 and CDR2 are MDHEN and SYDVKM. The CDR3 spans 14 residues. V was shortened by 5 bases and J by 8 bases, with 18 bases between the two germline ends.

This clone showed up just a few times. This chain joins TRBV11-2 and TRBJ1-3; a weak D match, TRBD1 (6 bases). Trimming left V 1 base short and J 4 bases short, with 11 bases between. From germline, CDR1 is SGHAT and CDR2 FQNNGV. The CDR3 has 15 amino acids. CDR3 sequence reads: CASSLGGLFGNTIYF. The CDR3, as DNA: TGTGCCAGCAGCTTAGGGGGGCTTTTCGGAAACACCATATATTTT. Full variable domain (remainder filled in from reference TRBV11-2 and TRBJ1-3): EAGVAQSPRYKIIEKRQSVAFWCNPISGHATLYWYQQILGQGPKLLIQFQNNGVVDDSQLPKDRFSAERLKGVDSTLKIQPAKLEDSAVYLCASSLGGLFGNTIYFGEGSWLTVV.

This clone came up once. The chain is built from TRBV19 and TRBJ2-1, with 9 positions matching TRBD1. Germline V gives CDR1 LNHDA, CDR2 SQIVND (reference sequence). This CDR3 comprises 17 residues. Trimming at V came to 1 base and at J to 7 bases, leaving 11 bases not matched to a gene. The chain's CDR3 is CASSIVIRQGGRNEQFF. CDR3 bases: TGTGCCAGTAGTATAGTGATAAGACAGGGGGGTAGGAATGAGCAGTTCTTC.